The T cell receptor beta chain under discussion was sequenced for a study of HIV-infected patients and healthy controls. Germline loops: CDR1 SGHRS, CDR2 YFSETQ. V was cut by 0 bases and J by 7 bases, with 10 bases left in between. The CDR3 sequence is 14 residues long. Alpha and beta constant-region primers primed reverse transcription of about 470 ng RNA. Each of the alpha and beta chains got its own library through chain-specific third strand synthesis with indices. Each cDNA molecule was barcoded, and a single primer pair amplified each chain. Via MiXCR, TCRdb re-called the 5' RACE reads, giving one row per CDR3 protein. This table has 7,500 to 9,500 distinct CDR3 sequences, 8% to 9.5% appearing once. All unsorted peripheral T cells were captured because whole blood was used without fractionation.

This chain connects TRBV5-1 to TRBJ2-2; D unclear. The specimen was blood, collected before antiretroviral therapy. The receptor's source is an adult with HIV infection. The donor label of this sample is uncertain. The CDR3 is CASSLDTSGGELFF. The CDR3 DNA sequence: TGCGCCAGCAGCTTGGACACCTCAGGCGGGGAGCTGTTTTTT.